This T cell receptor beta chain was profiled in a study of identical twins (dated by TCRdb to 2016 to 2017). In terms of the full investigation: The study deep-sequenced TCR alpha and beta repertoires from monozygotic twins, unrelated adults of various ages and cord blood to test whether fetal clonotypes persist. To rule out contamination, the twin experiments were replicated at different times with different library preparation protocols. What the work shows at the level of the full study, not this receptor alone: Compared with coincidental sharing between unrelated individuals, an excess of low generation-probability sequences was observed among out-of-frame TCR alpha sequences shared between twins. Fewer insertions were carried by abundant cord blood beta clonotypes; a weaker similar trend was observed in young adult naive repertoires, while no such trend was observed in memory repertoires. Because the same donors could not be followed over many years, conclusions were based on cross-sectional statistical analysis. Invariant T cells such as MAIT and iNKT could partly confound zero-insertion analyses, though diverse VJ usage argued against this for most clonotypes. In beta out-of-frame sequences, excess twin sharing was weaker, because having fewer shared sequences lowered the signal-to-noise ratio. In monozygotic twins, out-of-frame TCR alpha sharing was systematically underestimated by recombination models, although the models agreed with sharing between unrelated individuals.

In its sample, this clonotype was seen a few times. Its antigen has not been determined. Base quality data are lacking; no much larger clone is found one base away. All donors were healthy Caucasians. The twin cohort comprised three pairs of female monozygotic twins, all aged about 18 to 30 years. The RNA used for TCR libraries was isolated from peripheral blood mononuclear cells. V sheds 5 bases and J sheds 5 bases, leaving 19 bases between their ends. Counted from cysteine to phenylalanine, this CDR3 has 15 amino acids. Of the read, only the CDR3 DNA is kept; its 45 bases are in frame from base 1. Library preparation was by 5' RACE. These reads were obtained on an Illumina HiSeq 2000. A universal primer binding site was added through template switching, and the final cDNA carried a unique molecular identifier so that TCR cDNA molecules could be counted accurately. Specific primers in the conserved constant-segment region were used to synthesize first-strand cDNA for the TCR alpha and beta chains. Each cDNA library was double barcoded, with a SMART-Mk sample barcode plus Illumina barcodes, to control for contamination. TruSeq adapter sequences, together with Illumina sample barcodes, were added in two successive PCR steps. The Illumina HiSeq platform was used with custom primers to sequence TCR alpha and beta cDNA libraries. Concerning the study's data processing: MiGEC was used to process raw reads and extract unique molecular identifiers, and MiXCR was used to find CDR3 positions. Recombination models were inferred per individual with the repgenHMM and IGoR tools using an EM algorithm. Shared clonotypes were analyzed with the tcR package in R, and sharing was normalized by the product of cloneset sizes. Out-of-frame nonproductive sequences were analyzed to study raw recombination free of thymic and clonal selection effects. Using fastp at Q25 and MiXCR, TCRdb reprocessed the public reads and kept productive beta chains. A single entry per CDR3 protein holds the most common genes and DNA from its merged rows. TCRdb's processing, not the authors', yielded these V and J calls. The sample table contains a few hundred thousand distinct CDR3 sequences; only one count was recorded for 9.6% of them. Around 3.2% of the sample comes from the top ten.

The same data also contributed to another study, on yellow fever vaccine responses in identical twins. Drawing on the second study: According to the authors, the vaccine-induced T cell response in identical twins seemed to be partly convergent and partly specific to each individual. Focusing on identical twins, the study followed the T cell clones that responded to the vaccine, and did so with precision.

This clonotype was obtained from a woman aged 18 to 35 in good health. The receptor chain draws on TRBV12-3 or TRBV12-4 and TRBJ2-7; the D gene is tentatively TRBD1 or TRBD2, each matching 5 bases. Input material: PBMCs. This receptor carries the CDR3 CASSPPGTRVDEQYF. The DNA reads as follows: TGTGCCAGCAGTCCCCCGGGGACCCGCGTGGACGAGCAGTACTTC.